This T cell receptor (beta chain) was sequenced during a study of post-analysis software for immune sequencing data. About the study: Patients with relapsing-remitting, secondary progressive and progressive-relapsing multiple sclerosis courses were all represented.

This CDR3 contains 14 residues. The junction had 7 bases not matched to a gene; V was cut back by 6 bases and J by 2 bases. Germline CDR1 reads DFQATT; CDR2 reads SNEGSKA (reference sequence). Study-wide results and limits: Five or six TRBV segments were significantly more frequent in patients than in controls. TRBV5-6, TRBV5-1 and TRBV20-1 were among these segments. Normalized Chao1 diversity was significantly reduced in patients versus controls. Samples sharing a preparation batch grouped tightly together when assessed by F measure.

The authors incorporated unique molecular identifiers into the TCR beta cDNA libraries. From the PCR reads, TCRdb called clonotypes with MiXCR, one entry per CDR3 protein. The table includes some 690,000 distinct CDR3 sequences, roughly 27% detected once. This clonotype was observed at least ten times. As yet, its antigen is unknown. The V and J genes are TRBV20-1 and TRBJ1-2, with 9 bases fitting TRBD1. The receptor's source is a girl aged 5 to 17 with multiple sclerosis. Sequencing used blood. The CDR3 loop reads CSATTGTGNYGYTF. The CDR3 nucleotides are TGCAGTGCAACTACCGGGACAGGGAACTATGGCTACACCTTC.